This TCR beta chain stems from a study of Ad26.COV2.S vaccination and SARS-CoV-2 variants. Study overall: Ad26.COV2.S given intramuscularly, once or twice 56 days apart.

The CDR3 covers 14 residues. Trimming took 1 base from V and 4 from J, leaving 8 bases between them. Germline CDR1 and CDR2: MNHEY and SMNVEV (reference sequence). Treatment defined: around 19 received Ad26.COV2.S at low or high dose, single or two shots; 5 received placebo; per-sample allocation not given. Following the first vaccine or placebo injection, samples were taken on day 63. TCRdb's copy holds only in-frame clones and misses some; the assay was immunoSEQ multiplex PCR. The table lists around 340,000 clones, approximately 90% of them singletons. The genes are TRBV27 and TRBJ1-5; D gene unclear. Here the sequenced sample was peripheral blood, taken in a trial of Ad26.COV2.S vaccine versus placebo. This TCR was sampled from a person aged 18-60 years who received the Ad26.COV2.S COVID-19 vaccine or a placebo. The CDR3 is CASSLYDGNQPQHF. The CDR3 region has the DNA TGTGCCAGCAGTTTATACGATGGGAATCAGCCCCAGCATTTT.